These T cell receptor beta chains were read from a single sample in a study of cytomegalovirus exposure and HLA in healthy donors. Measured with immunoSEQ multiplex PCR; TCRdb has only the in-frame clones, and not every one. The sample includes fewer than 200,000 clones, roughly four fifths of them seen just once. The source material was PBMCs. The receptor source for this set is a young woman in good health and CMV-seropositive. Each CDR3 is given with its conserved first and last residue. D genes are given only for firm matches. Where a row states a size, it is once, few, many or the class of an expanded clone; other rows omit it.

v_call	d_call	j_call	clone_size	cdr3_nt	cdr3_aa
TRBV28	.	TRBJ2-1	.	TGTGCCTCCAGCCCAAGGAGCTCCTACAATGAGCAGTTCTTC	CASSPRSSYNEQFF
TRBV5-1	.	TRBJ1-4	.	TGCGCCAGCAGGCAAACGGATGAAAAACTGTTTTTT	CASRQTDEKLFF
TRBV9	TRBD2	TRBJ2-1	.	TGTGCCAGCAGCGTAGACCCAGCGGGGGGCCTACACAATGAGCAGTTCTTC	CASSVDPAGGLHNEQFF
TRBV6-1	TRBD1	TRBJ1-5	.	TGTGCCACTGGACAGGAGGAGCATTTT	CATGQEEHF
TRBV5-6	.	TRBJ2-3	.	TGTGCCAGCAGCTTATTAGCGGTCACAGATACGCAGTATTTT	CASSLLAVTDTQYF
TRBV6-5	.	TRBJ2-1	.	TGTGCCAGCAGAGGAGGATACAATGAGCAGTTCTTC	CASRGGYNEQFF
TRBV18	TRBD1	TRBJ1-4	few	TGTGCCAGCTCAAGCTTACAGGGGGATGAAAAACTGTTTTTT	CASSSLQGDEKLFF
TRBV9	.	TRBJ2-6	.	TGTGCCAGCAGCGACAACAGGCCCGGGGCCAACGTCCTGACTTTC	CASSDNRPGANVLTF
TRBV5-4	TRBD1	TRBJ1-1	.	TGTGCCAGCAGCCACGACAGGGTCACTGAAGCTTTCTTT	CASSHDRVTEAFF
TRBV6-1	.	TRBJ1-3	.	TGTGGAGTACGCTCTGGAAACACCATATATTTT	CGVRSGNTIYF
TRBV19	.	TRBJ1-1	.	TGTGCCAGTAGTATATTGACAGCCGGTTTCATGAACACTGAAGCTTTCTTT	CASSILTAGFMNTEAFF
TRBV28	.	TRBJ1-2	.	TGTGCCAGCAGTGGAGGGGTCCTCCGGTTTAACTATGGCTACACCTTC	CASSGGVLRFNYGYTF
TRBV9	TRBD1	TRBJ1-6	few	TGTGCCAGCCGGACAGGGGATTCACCCCTCCACTTT	CASRTGDSPLHF
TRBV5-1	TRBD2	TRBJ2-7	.	TGCGCCAGCAGCGCCCGGGACTACGGCTACGAGCAGTACTTC	CASSARDYGYEQYF
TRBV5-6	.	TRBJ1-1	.	TGTGCCAGCAGCTTCGGTGCGGGGGGCGTGGGGAACACTGAAGCTTTCTTT	CASSFGAGGVGNTEAFF
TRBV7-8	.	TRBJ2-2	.	TGTGCCAGCAGCTTAGGGGTCTTAGGGGGTGTCACCGGGGAGCTGTTTTTT	CASSLGVLGGVTGELFF
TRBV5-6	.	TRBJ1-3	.	TGTGCCAGCAGCTTTACAGGGTCCCGAAACACCATATATTTT	CASSFTGSRNTIYF
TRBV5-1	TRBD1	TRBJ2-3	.	TGCGCCAGCAGCTTGGCCGAAGGGGGCGCAGATACGCAGTATTTT	CASSLAEGGADTQYF
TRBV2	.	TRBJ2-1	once	TGTGCCAGCAGTGAAATCGCAGGGACCTACAATGAGCAGTTCTTC	CASSEIAGTYNEQFF
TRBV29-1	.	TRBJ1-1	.	TGCAGCGTAGGTCAATCGGGAGCGTTCGCTGAAGCTTTCTTT	CSVGQSGAFAEAFF
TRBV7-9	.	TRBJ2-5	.	TGTGCCAGCAGCTCACAAGAGACCCAGTACTTC	CASSSQETQYF
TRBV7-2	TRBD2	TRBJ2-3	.	TGTGCCAGCAGCGTAGCGGGCCATAACACAGATACGCAGTATTTT	CASSVAGHNTDTQYF
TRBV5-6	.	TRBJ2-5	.	TGTGCCAGCAGCCCGGGACAACCGAACCCCCAAGAGACCCAGTACTTC	CASSPGQPNPQETQYF
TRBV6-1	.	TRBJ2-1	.	TGTGCCAGCAGTTTAAGTCTAGGGGAATACAATGAGCAGTTCTTC	CASSLSLGEYNEQFF
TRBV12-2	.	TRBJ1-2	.	TGTGCAAGTCGCTTAGGTGGGACAGGGGGCCCCACTAACTATGGCTACACCTTC	CASRLGGTGGPTNYGYTF
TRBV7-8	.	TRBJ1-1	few	TGTGCCAGCAGCTTTTACATCGGGTGGAACACTGAAGCTTTCTTT	CASSFYIGWNTEAFF
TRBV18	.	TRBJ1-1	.	TGTGCCAGCTCACCCGGGGGGTATGTGAAAACTGAAGCTTTCTTT	CASSPGGYVKTEAFF
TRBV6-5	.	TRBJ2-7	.	TGTGCCAGCAGCCGCGCGGGGACGACCTACGAGCAGTACTTC	CASSRAGTTYEQYF
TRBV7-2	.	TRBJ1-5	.	TGTGCCAGCAGCTTAGCCGGCGGGGGAGCGGGTCAGCCCCAGCATTTT	CASSLAGGGAGQPQHF
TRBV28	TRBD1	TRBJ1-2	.	TGTGCCAGCAGATGGACAGGGGGTTCCGATTATGGCTACACCTTC	CASRWTGGSDYGYTF
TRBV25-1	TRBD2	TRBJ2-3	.	TGTGCCAGCAGTGGTGCGGGGGGGGTGGATACGCAGTATTTT	CASSGAGGVDTQYF
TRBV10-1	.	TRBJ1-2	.	TGCGCCAGCAGTGGGGCTAACAGGGATTCAGCCATTAACTATGGCTACACCTTC	CASSGANRDSAINYGYTF
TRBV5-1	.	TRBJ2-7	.	TGCGCCAGCAGCTTGGGATCCTCGGGATCCCACGAGCAGTACTTC	CASSLGSSGSHEQYF
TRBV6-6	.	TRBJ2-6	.	TGTGCCAGCACCGTCGGCAGGGTCCCGAGGGTCCTGACTTTC	CASTVGRVPRVLTF
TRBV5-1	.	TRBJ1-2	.	TGCGCCAGCAGCTTGGCGGGGAATGGCTACACCTTC	CASSLAGNGYTF
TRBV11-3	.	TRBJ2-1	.	TGTGCCAGCAGCTTAGGGGGGCCTTCGTACAATGAGCAGTTCTTC	CASSLGGPSYNEQFF
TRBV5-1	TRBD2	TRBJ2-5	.	TGCGCCAGCAGCTCCAGCGGGGGACAAGAGACCCAGTACTTC	CASSSSGGQETQYF
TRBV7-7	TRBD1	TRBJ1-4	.	TGTGCCAGCAGCCCAGGGGGAATGTATGAAAAACTGTTTTTT	CASSPGGMYEKLFF
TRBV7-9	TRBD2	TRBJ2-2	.	TGTGCCAGCAGCTTGGGGAGGGGCCTCGCGAACACCGGGGAGCTGTTTTTT	CASSLGRGLANTGELFF
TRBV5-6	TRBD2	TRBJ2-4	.	TGTGCCAGCAGCTCGACTAGCGGGGTGGGGGACATTCAGTACTTC	CASSSTSGVGDIQYF
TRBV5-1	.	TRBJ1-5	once	TGCGCCAGCAGCTTGGCAGGGGCCGAGATTAATCAGCCCCAGCATTTT	CASSLAGAEINQPQHF
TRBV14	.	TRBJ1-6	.	TGTGCCAGCAGCGTCCTAGGAGGAAATTCACCCCTCCACTTT	CASSVLGGNSPLHF
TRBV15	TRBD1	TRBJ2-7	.	TGTGCCACCAGCAGAGCCGGGACAGGGGGCTACGAGCAGTACTTC	CATSRAGTGGYEQYF
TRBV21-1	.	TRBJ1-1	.	TGTGCCAGCAGCCCAGAAGGGAGCGAAGCTTTCTTT	CASSPEGSEAFF
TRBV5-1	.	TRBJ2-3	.	TGCGCCAGCAGCTTGGAAGGGGCGCACACAGATACGCAGTATTTT	CASSLEGAHTDTQYF
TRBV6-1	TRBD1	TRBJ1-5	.	TGTGCCAGCAGTGGGGTGGGACAGGGGTTCGGGCCCCAGCATTTT	CASSGVGQGFGPQHF
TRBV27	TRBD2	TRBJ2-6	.	TGTGCCAGCAGTCCCCGTAGGCAGCGGGGGGCCTCCTCTGGGGCCAACGTCCTGACTTTC	CASSPRRQRGASSGANVLTF
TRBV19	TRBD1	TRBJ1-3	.	TGTGCCAGTGGAGCAGGGGGCGTTGGAAACACCATATATTTT	CASGAGGVGNTIYF
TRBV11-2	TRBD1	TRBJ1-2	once	TGTGCCAGCAGCACCGGGACAGTCTATGGCTACACCTTC	CASSTGTVYGYTF
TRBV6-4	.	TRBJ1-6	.	TGTGCCAGCAGTGACCGACCGGGATCACCCCTCCACTTT	CASSDRPGSPLHF
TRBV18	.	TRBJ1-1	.	TGTGCCAGCTCACCACAGATTACCCGGGGTTTGAACACTGAAGCTTTCTTT	CASSPQITRGLNTEAFF
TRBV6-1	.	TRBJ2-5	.	TGTGCCAGCACCAGGGGATTCCAAGAGACCCAGTACTTC	CASTRGFQETQYF
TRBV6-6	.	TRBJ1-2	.	TGTGCCAGCAGTGACAGAAATGGCTACACCTTC	CASSDRNGYTF
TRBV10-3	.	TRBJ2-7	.	TGTGCCATCAGTACAGGGGGGGAAGCCTACGAGCAGTACTTC	CAISTGGEAYEQYF
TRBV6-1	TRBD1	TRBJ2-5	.	TGTGCCAGCGGGACAGGGTTTTGGGAGACCCAGTACTTC	CASGTGFWETQYF
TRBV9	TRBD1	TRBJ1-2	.	TGTGCCAGCAGCGCCAGACAGGGGAGCTACACCTTC	CASSARQGSYTF
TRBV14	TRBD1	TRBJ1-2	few	TGTGCCAGCAGCCCCGGACAGGGGCTTTATGTCGGAGGCTACACCTTC	CASSPGQGLYVGGYTF